This T cell receptor (beta chain) was found in a study of response to subunit inactivated influenza vaccine (dated by TCRdb to 2016 to 2019). With regard to the full study: To follow how T cells responded to a trivalent subunit inactivated influenza vaccine, the researchers relied on deep quantitative profiling of the T cell receptor repertoire. What the authors observed across the whole study: According to the authors, only a limited number of new T cells may be recruited by each seasonal influenza vaccination.

The CDR3 runs 15 amino acids, cysteine and phenylalanine included. Just the 45-base CDR3 DNA is kept, in frame starting at base 1. The germline V gene sets CDR1 to SGHRS and CDR2 to YFSETQ. The germline ends are 15 bases apart after V is trimmed by 4 bases and J by 3 bases. Library generation was performed with RT-PCR. The sequencer listed for this sample is Illumina HiSeq 2500. TCRdb itself trimmed the public reads at Q25 with fastp, ran MiXCR and retained productive beta chains. CDR3 protein sequences are deduplicated, and each keeps its most common genes and DNA. The sample data list 650,000 to 800,000 distinct CDR3 sequences, and about 15% of these were observed just once. Of the sample, approximately 6.5% falls within the top ten clones. About this clonotype itself: What antigen it recognizes has not been identified. Within one base of it there is no much larger clone, and no base qualities were kept.

The chain couples TRBV5-1 to TRBJ2-3, and the D gene may be TRBD2, 5 bases matching. Sequences were derived from PBMCs from blood, sampled roughly 2 weeks before vaccination. The clonotype comes from a man aged 45-65 years who received an inactivated influenza vaccine. Donor details come from another sample of the same person, matched by shared clones. CDR3 sequence: CASSLGSTVTDTQYF. The DNA is TGCGCCAGCAGCCTAGGGAGCACGGTTACAGATACGCAGTATTTT.